This T cell receptor (beta chain) came from a study of T cells in Graves' hyperthyroidism and ophthalmopathy. The CDR3 contains 15 residues. Germline-derived CDR1 and CDR2 are KGHDR and SFDVKD. V trimming: 6 bases; J trimming: 5 bases; junction bases outside the gene matches: 6. From RNA transcripts, TCR beta CDR3 regions were amplified. HTBI primers were the set used in a first-round RT-PCR of the TCR CDR3. TCRdb reprocessed the multiplex PCR reads via MiXCR and lists one record per CDR3 protein. This table holds a few hundred thousand distinct CDR3 sequences, around 43% found once. In regard to this clonotype: Its antigen remains unknown.

Exclusion criteria comprised uncontrolled infection, other autoimmune disease, pregnancy or lactation. General study findings and limits: Most thyroid-expanded clonotypes above 0.001 were also found in blood. Ophthalmopathy, as predicted by the model, came a median approximately 5.9 months after the prediction. Stable hyperthyroidism was separated from ophthalmopathy by a model based on 13 V-J features.

The sequence came from an adult woman with Graves' disease, either hyperthyroidism or ophthalmopathy (not recorded which). The V call is TRBV24-1, the J call TRBJ2-2; the match to TRBD1 covers 9 bases. The sequencing sample was made of peripheral blood or thyroid tissue (not recorded which). The CDR3 DNA sequence: TGTGCCACCAGTTCGACAGGGGGAGGAACCGGGGAGCTGTTTTTT. Its translation is CATSSTGGGTGELFF.